A selection of T cell receptor beta chains follows, all from one sample in a study of regulatory T cells in long-lasting Graves disease. MiXCR, run by TCRdb on the multiplex PCR reads, gives a single entry per CDR3 protein. The table shows hundreds of thousands of distinct CDR3 sequences, with roughly 12% occurring only once. These data were likewise used in another study, on T cells in Graves' hyperthyroidism and ophthalmopathy.

The sample consisted of peripheral blood mononuclear cells (PBMCs), taken at new diagnosis, from a patient treated with antithyroid drugs. These receptors were obtained from a man aged 25-45 years with Graves disease. CDR3s leave out the opening cysteine and the closing phenylalanine or tryptophan. A D gene is named only where the DNA matches it firmly. Not every row has a clone size; where given, it reads once, few, many or a size class.

d_call: TRBD2; clone_size: many; j_call: TRBJ2-3; v_call: TRBV12-3/TRBV12-4; cdr3_aa: ASTSAGGNTDTQY
d_call: .; clone_size: many; j_call: TRBJ2-7; v_call: TRBV10-1; cdr3_aa: ASSDSDSYEQY
d_call: TRBD1; clone_size: many; j_call: TRBJ2-3; v_call: TRBV5-1; cdr3_aa: ASSPGQGRDTQY
d_call: .; clone_size: many; j_call: TRBJ2-1; v_call: TRBV20-1; cdr3_aa: SATRFASAHSYNEQF
d_call: .; clone_size: few; j_call: TRBJ1-2; v_call: TRBV20-1; cdr3_aa: SATQGGGYT
d_call: .; clone_size: .; j_call: TRBJ2-7; v_call: TRBV20-1; cdr3_aa: SARPVSSYEQY
d_call: .; clone_size: many; j_call: TRBJ2-1; v_call: TRBV24-1; cdr3_aa: ATGAHYNEQF
d_call: .; clone_size: many; j_call: TRBJ2-7; v_call: TRBV2; cdr3_aa: ASSEFSGLSSYEQY
d_call: .; clone_size: .; j_call: TRBJ1-4; v_call: TRBV30; cdr3_aa: AWTAGIVATNEKLF
d_call: .; clone_size: few; j_call: TRBJ1-5; v_call: TRBV20-1; cdr3_aa: SARSDRWNQPQH
d_call: .; clone_size: .; j_call: TRBJ1-1; v_call: TRBV4-1; cdr3_aa: ASSQAFLQGRHDTEAF
d_call: .; clone_size: few; j_call: TRBJ1-2; v_call: TRBV4-1; cdr3_aa: ASSQVLQDSTGYT
d_call: .; clone_size: .; j_call: TRBJ2-7; v_call: TRBV20-1; cdr3_aa: SAKQHGGKIYEQY
d_call: .; clone_size: many; j_call: TRBJ2-7; v_call: TRBV3-1; cdr3_aa: ASSQAGRSNEQY
d_call: .; clone_size: many; j_call: TRBJ2-7; v_call: TRBV5-1; cdr3_aa: ASSFTGTSGYEQY
d_call: .; clone_size: many; j_call: TRBJ1-1; v_call: TRBV2; cdr3_aa: ASRKKELNTEAF
d_call: .; clone_size: many; j_call: TRBJ2-4; v_call: TRBV6-1; cdr3_aa: ASSNRYFPITAKNIQY
d_call: .; clone_size: few; j_call: TRBJ1-3; v_call: TRBV29-1; cdr3_aa: SVEVRGNTIY
d_call: .; clone_size: few; j_call: TRBJ2-2; v_call: TRBV20-1; cdr3_aa: SAIPGGTGELF
d_call: .; clone_size: many; j_call: TRBJ2-1; v_call: TRBV20-1; cdr3_aa: SARELGDGFNEQF
d_call: TRBD1; clone_size: few; j_call: TRBJ2-2; v_call: TRBV15; cdr3_aa: ATSRQGRNTGELF
d_call: .; clone_size: .; j_call: TRBJ2-6; v_call: TRBV6-4; cdr3_aa: ASSLKTGANVLT
d_call: .; clone_size: .; j_call: TRBJ2-1; v_call: TRBV4-1; cdr3_aa: ASSKRLGTYNEQF
d_call: TRBD2; clone_size: .; j_call: TRBJ2-2; v_call: TRBV3-1; cdr3_aa: ASSRAGSNTGELF
d_call: TRBD1; clone_size: .; j_call: TRBJ1-1; v_call: TRBV5-4; cdr3_aa: ASSADREETEAF
d_call: .; clone_size: many; j_call: TRBJ1-1; v_call: TRBV10-1; cdr3_aa: ASRSGTGNTEAF
d_call: .; clone_size: few; j_call: TRBJ1-1; v_call: TRBV12-3/TRBV12-4; cdr3_aa: ASSSRRGEAF
d_call: TRBD1; clone_size: .; j_call: TRBJ2-6; v_call: TRBV20-1; cdr3_aa: SARSPPGTATSGANVLT
d_call: .; clone_size: many; j_call: TRBJ1-1; v_call: TRBV12-3/TRBV12-4; cdr3_aa: ASSTLRDTEAF
d_call: .; clone_size: .; j_call: TRBJ1-5; v_call: TRBV6-1; cdr3_aa: ASTNTWGNQPQH
d_call: TRBD2; clone_size: many; j_call: TRBJ2-2; v_call: TRBV5-1; cdr3_aa: ASSLGTSGTSGTGELF
d_call: .; clone_size: few; j_call: TRBJ2-7; v_call: TRBV9; cdr3_aa: ASSVGRTGNEQY
d_call: TRBD1; clone_size: .; j_call: TRBJ1-2; v_call: TRBV15; cdr3_aa: ATSTGGEHGYT
d_call: .; clone_size: many; j_call: TRBJ2-7; v_call: TRBV15; cdr3_aa: ATSREVVYYEQY
d_call: TRBD1; clone_size: .; j_call: TRBJ2-2; v_call: TRBV11-1; cdr3_aa: ASSPTGALTGELF
d_call: TRBD1; clone_size: .; j_call: TRBJ1-5; v_call: TRBV19; cdr3_aa: ASSILRGYQPQH
d_call: .; clone_size: few; j_call: TRBJ1-2; v_call: TRBV20-1; cdr3_aa: SARGEGEGYT
d_call: TRBD2; clone_size: many; j_call: TRBJ2-1; v_call: TRBV2; cdr3_aa: ASSEAGLAANEQF
d_call: .; clone_size: .; j_call: TRBJ1-2; v_call: TRBV10-3; cdr3_aa: AISGVGIGYT
d_call: .; clone_size: many; j_call: TRBJ2-7; v_call: TRBV12-5; cdr3_aa: ASGPTSAYEQY
d_call: TRBD1; clone_size: many; j_call: TRBJ2-7; v_call: TRBV2; cdr3_aa: ASSADRGQVRPPYEQY
d_call: .; clone_size: .; j_call: TRBJ1-2; v_call: TRBV29-1; cdr3_aa: SVEAQGFGGYT
d_call: TRBD1; clone_size: .; j_call: TRBJ1-2; v_call: TRBV15; cdr3_aa: ATSTRQGVSYGYT
d_call: .; clone_size: many; j_call: TRBJ2-1; v_call: TRBV2; cdr3_aa: ASRALGANEQF
d_call: TRBD1; clone_size: .; j_call: TRBJ1-1; v_call: TRBV5-1; cdr3_aa: ASSLPGTGVSEAF
d_call: .; clone_size: .; j_call: TRBJ2-2; v_call: TRBV7-9; cdr3_aa: ASSAIQDTDILTGELF
d_call: TRBD1; clone_size: many; j_call: TRBJ1-1; v_call: TRBV2; cdr3_aa: ASRGQGEEAF
d_call: TRBD2; clone_size: .; j_call: TRBJ2-1; v_call: TRBV19; cdr3_aa: ASSTGTSGRSRRNEQF
d_call: .; clone_size: few; j_call: TRBJ1-1; v_call: TRBV10-3; cdr3_aa: AISESRTSEAF
d_call: .; clone_size: many; j_call: TRBJ2-7; v_call: TRBV30; cdr3_aa: AWKKGQGEQY
d_call: .; clone_size: few; j_call: TRBJ2-3; v_call: TRBV11-2; cdr3_aa: ASSPRGWGRGTDTQY
d_call: .; clone_size: many; j_call: TRBJ1-4; v_call: TRBV10-2; cdr3_aa: ASSIWGMGEKLF
d_call: .; clone_size: many; j_call: TRBJ2-3; v_call: TRBV27; cdr3_aa: ASSSAGFGTDTQY
d_call: .; clone_size: many; j_call: TRBJ2-3; v_call: TRBV11-2; cdr3_aa: ASSLASVGDTQY
d_call: .; clone_size: many; j_call: TRBJ2-3; v_call: TRBV7-6; cdr3_aa: ASSPEAANTDTQY
d_call: .; clone_size: few; j_call: TRBJ2-2; v_call: TRBV20-1; cdr3_aa: SAPRFTGELF
d_call: TRBD1; clone_size: many; j_call: TRBJ2-4; v_call: TRBV6-1; cdr3_aa: ASSLGQGAHIQY
d_call: .; clone_size: few; j_call: TRBJ1-1; v_call: TRBV6-1; cdr3_aa: ASSERWNTEAF
d_call: .; clone_size: many; j_call: TRBJ2-7; v_call: TRBV7-9; cdr3_aa: ASSLAPPGSGAYEQY